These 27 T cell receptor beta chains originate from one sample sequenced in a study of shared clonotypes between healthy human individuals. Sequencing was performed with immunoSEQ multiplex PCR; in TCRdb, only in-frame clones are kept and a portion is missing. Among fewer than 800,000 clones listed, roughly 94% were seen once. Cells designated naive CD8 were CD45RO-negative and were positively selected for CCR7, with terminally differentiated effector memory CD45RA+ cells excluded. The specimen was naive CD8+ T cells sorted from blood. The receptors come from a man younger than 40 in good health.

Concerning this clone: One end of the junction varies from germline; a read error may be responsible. DNA for the CDR3: TGTGCCAGCCGCAACGTTTACGCGCAGTACTTC. Translating it yields CASRNVYAQYF. The genes are TRBV27 and TRBJ2-7; no definite D call. CDR1 is MNHEY and CDR2 is SMNVEV in the germline V gene (reference sequence). The CDR3 runs 11 residues.

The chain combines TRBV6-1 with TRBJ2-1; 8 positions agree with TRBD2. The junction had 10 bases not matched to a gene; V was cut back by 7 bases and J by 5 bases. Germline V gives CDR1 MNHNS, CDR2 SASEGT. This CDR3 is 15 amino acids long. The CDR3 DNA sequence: TGTGCCAGCAATCACGGGACTAGGAAGGACAATGAGCAGTTCTTC. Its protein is CASNHGTRKDNEQFF.

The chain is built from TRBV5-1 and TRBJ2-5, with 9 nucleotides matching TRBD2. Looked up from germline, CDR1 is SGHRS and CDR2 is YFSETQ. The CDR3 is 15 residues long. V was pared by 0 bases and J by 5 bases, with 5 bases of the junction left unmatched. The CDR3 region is CASSLVSGSAETQYF. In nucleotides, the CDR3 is TGCGCCAGCAGCTTGGTTAGCGGGAGTGCCGAGACCCAGTACTTC. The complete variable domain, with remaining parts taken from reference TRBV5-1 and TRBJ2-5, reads KAGVTQTPRYLIKTRGQQVTLSCSPISGHRSVSWYQQTPGQGLQFLFEYFSETQRNKGNFPGRFSGRQFSNSRSEMNVSTLELGDSALYLCASSLVSGSAETQYFGPGTRLLVL.

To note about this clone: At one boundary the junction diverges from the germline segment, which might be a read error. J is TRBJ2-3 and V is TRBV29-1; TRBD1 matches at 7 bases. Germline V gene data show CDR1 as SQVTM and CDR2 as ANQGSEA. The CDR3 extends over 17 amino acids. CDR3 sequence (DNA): TGCAGCGTCGAAGTGGCAGGGACAGCAAGATATGGAGATACGCAGTATTTT. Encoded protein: CSVEVAGTARYGDTQYF.

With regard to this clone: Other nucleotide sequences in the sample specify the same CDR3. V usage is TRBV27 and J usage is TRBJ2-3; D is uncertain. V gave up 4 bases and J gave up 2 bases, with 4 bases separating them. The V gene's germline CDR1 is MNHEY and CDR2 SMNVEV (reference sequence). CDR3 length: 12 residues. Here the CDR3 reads CASSSPTDTQYF. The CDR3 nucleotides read TGTGCCAGCAGTTCACCCACAGATACGCAGTATTTT.

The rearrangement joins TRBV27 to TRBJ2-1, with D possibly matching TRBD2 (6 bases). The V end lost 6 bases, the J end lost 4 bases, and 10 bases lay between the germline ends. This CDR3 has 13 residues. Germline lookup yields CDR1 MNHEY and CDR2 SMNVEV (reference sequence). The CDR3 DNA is TGTGCCAGCAGCGTAGCGGAGTACAATGAGCAGTTCTTC. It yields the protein CASSVAEYNEQFF.

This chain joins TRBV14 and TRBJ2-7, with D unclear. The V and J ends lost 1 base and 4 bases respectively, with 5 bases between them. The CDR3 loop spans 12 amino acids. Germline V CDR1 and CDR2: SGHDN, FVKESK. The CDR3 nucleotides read TGTGCCAGCAGCCAAGTTTATTACGAGCAGTACTTC. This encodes CASSQVYYEQYF.

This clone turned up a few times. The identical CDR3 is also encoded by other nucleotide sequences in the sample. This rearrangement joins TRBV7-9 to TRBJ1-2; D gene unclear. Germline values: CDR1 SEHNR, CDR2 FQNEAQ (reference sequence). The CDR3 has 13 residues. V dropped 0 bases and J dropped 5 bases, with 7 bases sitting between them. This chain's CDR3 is CASSLAGSYGYTF. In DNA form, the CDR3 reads TGTGCCAGCAGCTTAGCAGGGTCTTATGGCTACACCTTC.

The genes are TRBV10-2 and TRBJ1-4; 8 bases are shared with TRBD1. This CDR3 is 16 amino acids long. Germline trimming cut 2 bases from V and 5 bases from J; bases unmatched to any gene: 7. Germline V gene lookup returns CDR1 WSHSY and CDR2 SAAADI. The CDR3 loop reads CASSERGDRWNEKLFF. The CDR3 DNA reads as TGCGCCAGCAGTGAGCGCGGGGACAGGTGGAATGAAAAACTGTTTTTT.

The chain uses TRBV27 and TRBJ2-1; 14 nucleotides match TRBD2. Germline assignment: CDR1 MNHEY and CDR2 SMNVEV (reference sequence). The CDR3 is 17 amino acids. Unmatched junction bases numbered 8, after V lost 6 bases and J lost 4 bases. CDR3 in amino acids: CASREGTSGRSYNEQFF. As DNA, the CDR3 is TGTGCCAGCAGGGAAGGGACTAGCGGGAGATCTTACAATGAGCAGTTCTTC.

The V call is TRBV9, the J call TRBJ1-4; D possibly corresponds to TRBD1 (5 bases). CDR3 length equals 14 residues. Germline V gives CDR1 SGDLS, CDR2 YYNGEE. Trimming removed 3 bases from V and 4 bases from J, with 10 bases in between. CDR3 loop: CASSAQGSNEKLFF. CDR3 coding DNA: TGTGCCAGCAGCGCGCAGGGCAGTAATGAAAAACTGTTTTTT.

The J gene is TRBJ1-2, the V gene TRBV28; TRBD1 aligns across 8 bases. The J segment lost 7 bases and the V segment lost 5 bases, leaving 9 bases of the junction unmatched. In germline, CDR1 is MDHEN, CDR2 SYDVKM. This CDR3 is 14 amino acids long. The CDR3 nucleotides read TGTGCCAGCAGTAGGTACAGGGGGACTCGTGGCTACACCTTC. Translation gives CASSRYRGTRGYTF.

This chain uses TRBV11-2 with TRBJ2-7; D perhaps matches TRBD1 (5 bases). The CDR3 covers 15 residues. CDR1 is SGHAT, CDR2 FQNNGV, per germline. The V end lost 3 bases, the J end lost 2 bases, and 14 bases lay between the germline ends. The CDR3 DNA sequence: TGTGCCAGCAGCTTCGGCAGGGCTGGGACCTACGAGCAGTACTTC. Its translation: CASSFGRAGTYEQYF. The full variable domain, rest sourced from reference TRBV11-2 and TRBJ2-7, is EAGVAQSPRYKIIEKRQSVAFWCNPISGHATLYWYQQILGQGPKLLIQFQNNGVVDDSQLPKDRFSAERLKGVDSTLKIQPAKLEDSAVYLCASSFGRAGTYEQYFGPGTRLTVT.

CDR3 nucleotide sequence: TGTGCCAGCAGTGACCTAGTTCGACTAGGGGATTACAATGAGCAGTTCTTC. Protein product: CASSDLVRLGDYNEQFF. This sequence joins TRBV6-4 and TRBJ2-1; tentatively, D is TRBD2 (6 bases). The V end was cut by 2 bases, the J end by 4 bases, with 18 bases between. The CDR3 has 17 amino acids. Germline values: CDR1 MRHNA, CDR2 SNTAGT.

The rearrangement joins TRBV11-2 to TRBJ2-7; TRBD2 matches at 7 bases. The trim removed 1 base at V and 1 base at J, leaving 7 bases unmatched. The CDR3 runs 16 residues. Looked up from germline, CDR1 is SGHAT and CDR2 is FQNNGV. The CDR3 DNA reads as TGTGCCAGCAGCTTAGCTTGGCGGGAGTCGTCCTACGAGCAGTACTTC. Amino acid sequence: CASSLAWRESSYEQYF.

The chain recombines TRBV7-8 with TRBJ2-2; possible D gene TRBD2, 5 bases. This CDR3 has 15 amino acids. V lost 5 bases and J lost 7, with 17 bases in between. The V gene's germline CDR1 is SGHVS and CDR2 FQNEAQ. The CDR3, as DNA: TGTGCCAGCAGCAACCTTAATTGGAGGAGCGGGGAGCTGTTTTTT. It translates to CASSNLNWRSGELFF.

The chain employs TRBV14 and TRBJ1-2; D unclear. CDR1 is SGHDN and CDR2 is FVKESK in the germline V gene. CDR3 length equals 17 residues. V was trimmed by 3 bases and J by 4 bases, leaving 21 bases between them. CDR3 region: CASSHKAIDLDTYGYTF. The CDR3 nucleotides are TGTGCCAGCAGCCACAAGGCTATCGACCTTGACACCTATGGCTACACCTTC.

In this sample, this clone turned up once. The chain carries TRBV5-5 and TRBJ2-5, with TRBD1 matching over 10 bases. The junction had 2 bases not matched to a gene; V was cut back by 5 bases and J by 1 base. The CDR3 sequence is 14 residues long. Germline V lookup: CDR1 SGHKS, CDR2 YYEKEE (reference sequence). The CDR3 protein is CASRRDRGQETQYF. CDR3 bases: TGTGCCAGCAGAAGGGACAGGGGCCAAGAGACCCAGTACTTC.

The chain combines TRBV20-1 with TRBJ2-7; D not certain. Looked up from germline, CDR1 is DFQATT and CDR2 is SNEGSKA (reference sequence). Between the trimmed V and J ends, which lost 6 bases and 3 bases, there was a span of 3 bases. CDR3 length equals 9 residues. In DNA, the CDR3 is TGCAGTGCCAGCTACGAGCAGTACTTC. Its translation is CSASYEQYF.

The CDR3 DNA sequence: TGTGCCAGCAGCTTCGGGACAGGGGGTGTAGAGACCCAGTACTTC. Translation gives CASSFGTGGVETQYF. The V call is TRBV5-4, the J call TRBJ2-5; 11 bases are a match to TRBD1. CDR1 is SGHNT, CDR2 YYREEE, per germline (reference sequence). This CDR3 region has 15 residues. J was trimmed by 4 bases and V by 2 bases; bases with no gene match: 4.

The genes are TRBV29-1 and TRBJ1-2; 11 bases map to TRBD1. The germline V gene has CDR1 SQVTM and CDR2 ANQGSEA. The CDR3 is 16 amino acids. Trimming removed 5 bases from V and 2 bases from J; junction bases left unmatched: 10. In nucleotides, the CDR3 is TGCAGCGTTAAGGACAGGGGGCGCGATCAGAACTATGGCTACACCTTC. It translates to CSVKDRGRDQNYGYTF.

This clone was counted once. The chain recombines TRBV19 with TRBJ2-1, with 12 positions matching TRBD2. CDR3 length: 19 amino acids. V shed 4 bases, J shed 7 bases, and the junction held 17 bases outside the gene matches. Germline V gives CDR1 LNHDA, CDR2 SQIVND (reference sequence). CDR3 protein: CASSNSAGRLAGDRNEQFF. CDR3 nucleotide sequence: TGTGCCAGTAGTAATAGTGCGGGAAGACTAGCGGGAGATAGAAATGAGCAGTTCTTC.

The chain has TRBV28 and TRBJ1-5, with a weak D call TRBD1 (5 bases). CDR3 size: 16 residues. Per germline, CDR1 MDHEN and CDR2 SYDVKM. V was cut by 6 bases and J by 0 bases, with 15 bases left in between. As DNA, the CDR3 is TGTGCCAGCAGCTTTGGGCGGGGGTATAGCAATCAGCCCCAGCATTTT. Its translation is CASSFGRGYSNQPQHF.

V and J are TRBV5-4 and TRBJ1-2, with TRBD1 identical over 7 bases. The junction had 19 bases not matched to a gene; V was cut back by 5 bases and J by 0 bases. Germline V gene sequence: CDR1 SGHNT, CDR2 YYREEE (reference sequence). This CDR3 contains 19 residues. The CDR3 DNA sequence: TGTGCCAGCAGTCGAAACCAAGGTTTGGGACAGTACTCTAACTATGGCTACACCTTC. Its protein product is CASSRNQGLGQYSNYGYTF.

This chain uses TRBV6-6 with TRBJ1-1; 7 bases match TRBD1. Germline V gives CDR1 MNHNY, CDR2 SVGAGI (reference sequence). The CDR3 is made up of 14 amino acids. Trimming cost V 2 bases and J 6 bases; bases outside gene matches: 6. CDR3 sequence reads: CASSYAGQSPEAFF. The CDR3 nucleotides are TGTGCCAGCAGTTACGCGGGACAGTCCCCTGAAGCTTTCTTT.

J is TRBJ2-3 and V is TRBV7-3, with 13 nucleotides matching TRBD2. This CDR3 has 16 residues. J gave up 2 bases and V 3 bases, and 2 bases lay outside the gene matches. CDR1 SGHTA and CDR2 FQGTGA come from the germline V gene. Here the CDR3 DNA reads TGTGCCAGCAGCTTGGGACTAGCGGGACTCACAGATACGCAGTATTTT. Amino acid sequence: CASSLGLAGLTDTQYF.

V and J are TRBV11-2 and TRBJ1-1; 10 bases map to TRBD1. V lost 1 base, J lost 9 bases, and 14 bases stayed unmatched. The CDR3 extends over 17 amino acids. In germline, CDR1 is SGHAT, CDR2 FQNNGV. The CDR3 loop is CASSLVIGTGAVKQAFF. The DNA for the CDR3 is TGTGCCAGCAGCTTAGTAATAGGGACAGGGGCAGTGAAGCAAGCTTTCTTT.